The source of this TCR beta chain is a study of shared clonotypes between healthy human individuals. Study conclusions and caveats: Rarefaction curves obtained for sorted subsets showed sequencing incomplete despite large depth.

Each subset's genomic DNA was shared equally among a number of immunoSEQ plates. The method was immunoSEQ multiplex PCR; TCRdb's version includes in-frame clones alone and lacks a portion of them. The table includes 1,500,000 or so clones, over 95% detected once. This CDR3 contains 16 residues. Germline CDR1 is MNHNY and CDR2 is SVGAGI (reference sequence). Deletions cut 0 bases from V and 2 bases from J, with 12 bases between. Every donor was a Caucasian adult from Nashville, Tennessee. As to this clone: Its target is not known.

The source is a man aged 25-45 years in good health. Input material: naive CD4+ T cells sorted from blood. Indicated subset: CD45RA+ positively selected. V gene TRBV6-6 combines with J gene TRBJ2-3, with D perhaps TRBD2 (7 bases). In nucleotides, the CDR3 is TGTGCCAGCAGTTACTCGGGAGGGGGTCTCACAGATACGCAGTATTTT. It is translated as CASSYSGGGLTDTQYF.